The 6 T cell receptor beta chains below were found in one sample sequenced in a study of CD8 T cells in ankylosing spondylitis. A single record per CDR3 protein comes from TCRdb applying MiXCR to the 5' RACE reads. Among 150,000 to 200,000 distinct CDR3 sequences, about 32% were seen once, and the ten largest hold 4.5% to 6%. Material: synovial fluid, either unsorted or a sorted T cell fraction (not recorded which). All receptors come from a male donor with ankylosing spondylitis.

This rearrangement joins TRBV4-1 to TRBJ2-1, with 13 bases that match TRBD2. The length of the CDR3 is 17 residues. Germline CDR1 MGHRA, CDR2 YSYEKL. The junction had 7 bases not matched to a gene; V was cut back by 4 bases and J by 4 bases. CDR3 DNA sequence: TGCGCCAGCAGCCTTGACCTGGGACTAGCGGGATACAATGAGCAGTTCTTC. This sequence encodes CASSLDLGLAGYNEQFF.

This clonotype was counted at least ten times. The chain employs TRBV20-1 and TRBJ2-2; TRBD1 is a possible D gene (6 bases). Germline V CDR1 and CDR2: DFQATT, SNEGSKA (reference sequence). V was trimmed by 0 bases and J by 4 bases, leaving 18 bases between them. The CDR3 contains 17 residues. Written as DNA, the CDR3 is TGCAGTGCTAGAGATGGGCGGCAGGGGCCGGCCACCGGGGAGCTGTTTTTT. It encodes CSARDGRQGPATGELFF.

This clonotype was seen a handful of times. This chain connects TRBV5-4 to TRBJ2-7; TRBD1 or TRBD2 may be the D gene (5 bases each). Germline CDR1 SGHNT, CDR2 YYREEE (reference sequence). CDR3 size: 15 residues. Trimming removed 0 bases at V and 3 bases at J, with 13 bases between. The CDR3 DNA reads TGTGCCAGCAGCTTGGGGCTACTAGGGGACTACGAGCAGTACTTC. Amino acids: CASSLGLLGDYEQYF.

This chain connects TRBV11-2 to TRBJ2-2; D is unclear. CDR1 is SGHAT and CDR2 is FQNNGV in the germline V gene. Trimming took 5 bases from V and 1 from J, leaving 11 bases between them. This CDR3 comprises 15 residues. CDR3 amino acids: CASSPLGKNTGELFF. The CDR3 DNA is TGTGCCAGCAGCCCCCTGGGCAAGAACACCGGGGAGCTGTTTTTT.

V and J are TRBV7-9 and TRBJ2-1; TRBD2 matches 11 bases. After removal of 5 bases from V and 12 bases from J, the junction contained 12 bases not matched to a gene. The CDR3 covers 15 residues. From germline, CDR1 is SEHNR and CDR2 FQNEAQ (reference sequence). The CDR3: CASSPRGSGREVQFF. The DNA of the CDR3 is TGTGCCAGCAGCCCCCGTGGTAGCGGGAGGGAGGTGCAGTTCTTC.

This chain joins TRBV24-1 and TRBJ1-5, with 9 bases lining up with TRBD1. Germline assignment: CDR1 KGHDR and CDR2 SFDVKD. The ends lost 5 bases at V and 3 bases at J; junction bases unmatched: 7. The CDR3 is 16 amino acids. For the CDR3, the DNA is TGTGCCACCAGTGCCTCACAGGGGGCTGACAATCAGCCCCAGCATTTT. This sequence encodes CATSASQGADNQPQHF.